Listed here are 9 T cell receptor beta chains from one sample, sequenced in a study of blood T cell repertoires in COVID-19. This table comes from immunoSEQ multiplex PCR, and its TCRdb copy is limited to in-frame clones, with some not included. The repertoire has 150,000 to 250,000 clones, 85% to 95% of them found once; the top ten carry 0.76%. The sequenced sample consisted of peripheral blood. All receptors come from a man under 40 with COVID-19, enrolled during active disease.

The rearrangement uses TRBV5-1 and TRBJ2-1, with 8 bases lining up with TRBD1. Per the germline V gene, CDR1 is SGHRS and CDR2 is YFSETQ. The CDR3 covers 17 residues. V gave up 4 bases and J gave up 0 bases; unmatched junction bases: 9. CDR3 DNA sequence: TGCGCCAGCAGCGCACTTACAGGGGGGAGCTCCTACAATGAGCAGTTCTTC. This encodes CASSALTGGSSYNEQFF.

The V call is TRBV9, the J call TRBJ1-3; possibly TRBD1 for D (5 bases). This CDR3 contains 15 residues. CDR1 is SGDLS, CDR2 YYNGEE, per germline. Trimming took off 1 base at V and 3 bases at J, with 11 bases between the two ends. CDR3 region: CASSVNSGFGNTIYF. The CDR3 region has the DNA TGTGCCAGCAGCGTAAACTCAGGGTTTGGAAACACCATATATTTT.

The rearrangement uses TRBV19 and TRBJ1-2; D ambiguous. V was trimmed by 2 bases and J by 0 bases, leaving 7 bases between them. The CDR3 totals 14 residues. Looked up from germline, CDR1 is LNHDA and CDR2 is SQIVND (reference sequence). For the CDR3, the DNA is TGTGCCAGTAGTATATCGGGAGCTAACTATGGCTACACCTTC. Translated, it gives CASSISGANYGYTF.

This chain links TRBV28 with TRBJ1-4, with D unclear. Trimming removed 3 bases from V and 0 bases from J, with 8 bases in between. Looked up from germline, CDR1 is MDHEN and CDR2 is SYDVKM. CDR3 length: 15 amino acids. The CDR3 loop is CASSFPVATNEKLFF. The CDR3 DNA sequence: TGTGCCAGCAGTTTTCCGGTTGCAACTAATGAAAAACTGTTTTTT.

The CDR3 here is CASSEAGGYGYTF. The CDR3 DNA sequence: TGTGCCAGCAGTGAAGCCGGGGGATACGGCTACACCTTC. V gene TRBV2 combines with J gene TRBJ1-2; possibly TRBD1 for D (5 bases). This CDR3 spans 13 amino acids. The V gene lost 0 bases and the J gene lost 8 bases, with 10 bases spanning the gap. Germline V gene sequence: CDR1 SNHLY, CDR2 FYNNEI.

The CDR3 loop reads CASSGTPYQPQHF. CDR3 coding DNA: TGTGCCAGCAGCGGGACACCCTATCAGCCCCAGCATTTT. The chain combines TRBV9 with TRBJ1-5, with a possible D match to TRBD1 (5 bases). CDR1 is SGDLS and CDR2 is YYNGEE in the germline V gene. The CDR3 totals 13 residues. With 3 bases removed from V and 5 bases from J, the gap between germline ends came to 9 bases.

The chain couples TRBV3-1 (or the pseudogene TRBV3-2) to TRBJ1-2; D remains unclear. The V gene lost 0 bases and the J gene lost 6 bases, with 11 bases spanning the gap. The CDR3 covers 14 residues. Germline CDR1 and CDR2: LGHDT and YNNKEL (reference sequence). CDR3 sequence (DNA): TGTGCCAGCAGCCAAGACCCGGGGTTGGATGGCTACACCTTC. It encodes CASSQDPGLDGYTF.

The chain couples TRBV3-1 (or the pseudogene TRBV3-2) to TRBJ2-6, with a tentative D call TRBD2 (6 bases). The CDR3 covers 15 residues. The germline V gene encodes CDR1 LGHDT and CDR2 YNNKEL (reference sequence). Trimming removed 4 bases at V and 2 bases at J, with 9 bases between. In DNA, the CDR3 is TGTGCCAGCAGCCCCGGGAGAGCTGGGGCCAACGTCCTGACTTTC. Translated, it gives CASSPGRAGANVLTF.

This rearrangement joins TRBV6-2 or TRBV6-3 to TRBJ1-1; D is possibly TRBD1 (6 bases). V lost 5 bases, J lost 5 bases, and 15 bases lay in between. The length of the CDR3 is 14 residues. The germline gives CDR1 MNHEY, CDR2 SVGEGT. The CDR3 nucleotides read TGTGCCAGCAGTAACCAACAGGGTTGGACTGAAGCTTTCTTT. It encodes CASSNQQGWTEAFF.